Shown below are 30 T cell receptor beta chains from a single sample sequenced in a study of cytomegalovirus exposure and HLA in healthy donors. The PCR contained 60 Vbeta and 13 Jbeta primers. Profiling relied on immunoSEQ multiplex PCR, and the TCRdb table lists in-frame clones only, not all of them. The sample shows roughly 130,000 clones, 76% of them seen only once. What was sequenced was PBMCs. The receptors were sampled from a man between 35 and 55 years old in good health and CMV-seronegative.

J is TRBJ1-1 and V is TRBV6-5, with 8 bases that match TRBD1. Germline V gene lookup returns CDR1 MNHEY and CDR2 SVGAGI. The V and J ends lost 2 bases and 9 bases, in that order; junction bases with no gene match: 11. The CDR3 extends over 15 amino acids. In nucleotides, the CDR3 is TGTGCCAGCAGTTACACCCCGGACAGGGCGACTAAAGCTTTCTTT. Protein: CASSYTPDRATKAFF.

This clone was observed a single time. The chain combines TRBV10-2 with TRBJ2-3; D unresolved. Germline loops: CDR1 WSHSY, CDR2 SAAADI. Deletions cut 4 bases from V and 4 bases from J, with 6 bases between. The length of the CDR3 is 12 residues. CDR3 sequence reads: CASSVAPDTQYF. CDR3 coding DNA: TGCGCCAGCAGTGTAGCCCCAGATACGCAGTATTTT.

CDR3 DNA: TGTGCCAGCAGTTACTCGACTCTCACGACAGGATCTGGCTACACCTTC. Protein product: CASSYSTLTTGSGYTF. The chain joins TRBV6-5 to TRBJ1-2; TRBD1 is a possible D gene (6 bases). Between the trimmed V and J ends, which lost 0 bases and 7 bases, there was a span of 18 bases. CDR3 length: 16 residues. Germline CDR1 is MNHEY and CDR2 is SVGAGI.

This chain connects TRBV5-6 to TRBJ2-5; unclear D gene. From germline, CDR1 is SGHDT and CDR2 YYEEEE. CDR3 length: 12 residues. V was trimmed by 6 bases and J by 5 bases, leaving 11 bases between them. The CDR3 DNA reads TGTGCCAGCAACGGTGGGCCGGAGACCCAGTACTTC. Its translation is CASNGGPETQYF.

The chain uses TRBV5-3 and TRBJ2-4; D perhaps matches TRBD2 (6 bases). TRBV5-3 is sorted into the ORF group, with uncertain function. This CDR3 spans 16 amino acids. V was trimmed by 0 bases and J by 0 bases, leaving 10 bases between them. CDR3 DNA: TGTGCCAGAAGCTTGGCGTGGAGGGGAGCCAAAAACATTCAGTACTTC. It is translated as CARSLAWRGAKNIQYF.

This clone was counted between two and nine times. The chain couples TRBV7-8 to TRBJ2-2; 8 positions agree with TRBD1. Germline CDR1 reads SGHVS; CDR2 reads FQNEAQ. The V segment lost 5 bases and the J segment 6 bases; nucleotides outside the gene matches: 8. CDR3 length: 15 residues. In DNA form, the CDR3 reads TGTGCCAGCAGCGATACAGGGGGGAGCGCCGGGGAGCTGTTTTTT. This translates into CASSDTGGSAGELFF.

There are a few counts of this clone. CDR3 in amino acids: CASSGLAGLTNTGELFF. As DNA, the CDR3 is TGTGCCAGTAGTGGACTAGCGGGACTTACGAACACCGGGGAGCTGTTTTTT. The rearrangement joins TRBV19 to TRBJ2-2; 12 nucleotides line up with TRBD2. V gave up 5 bases and J gave up 0 bases; unmatched junction bases: 4. The CDR3 loop spans 17 amino acids. The germline V gene encodes CDR1 LNHDA and CDR2 SQIVND (reference sequence).

V is TRBV10-1 and J is TRBJ2-3, with TRBD1 as a possible D gene (6 bases). Germline CDR1 is WNHNN and CDR2 is SYGVQD (reference sequence). This CDR3 comprises 14 residues. Trimming shortened V by 9 bases and J by 0 bases, and 13 bases separated the two germline ends. The CDR3 protein is CASARDTSTDTQYF. In DNA, the CDR3 is TGCGCCAGTGCCCGGGACACTAGCACAGATACGCAGTATTTT.

The chain employs TRBV9 and TRBJ2-7; TRBD2 is a possible D gene (5 bases). Trimming took off 4 bases at V and 3 bases at J, with 14 bases between the two ends. Germline V gene data show CDR1 as SGDLS and CDR2 as YYNGEE. The CDR3 sequence is 14 residues long. CDR3 in DNA: TGTGCCAGCAGCCCTTGGTCCGGGGACTACGAGCAGTACTTC. It translates to CASSPWSGDYEQYF.

The rearrangement uses TRBV30 and TRBJ2-1; 8 nucleotides line up with TRBD2. Per the germline V gene, CDR1 is GTSNPN and CDR2 is SVGIG (reference sequence). CDR3 size: 16 residues. After removal of 0 bases from V and 6 bases from J, the junction contained 10 bases not matched to a gene. Here the CDR3 reads CAWSVRRSGVFNEQFF. CDR3 bases: TGTGCCTGGAGTGTACGGCGTAGCGGGGTTTTCAATGAGCAGTTCTTC.

This sequence joins TRBV27 and TRBJ2-7; 7 positions match TRBD1. The V gene end was trimmed by 5 bases and the J gene end by 4 bases; junction bases not matched to a gene: 14. The CDR3 loop spans 16 amino acids. Germline CDR1 is MNHEY and CDR2 is SMNVEV (reference sequence). CDR3 sequence: CASSPLWAQGIYEQYF. The CDR3 coding sequence is TGTGCCAGCAGTCCACTCTGGGCACAGGGGATTTACGAGCAGTACTTC.

The rearrangement uses TRBV7-6 and TRBJ2-2; tentatively, D is TRBD1 (6 bases). The CDR3 has 14 residues. Germline V gene lookup returns CDR1 SGHVS and CDR2 FNYEAQ. Trimming left V 3 bases short and J 5 bases short, with 10 bases between. This CDR3 is CASSLSRGTGELFF. In DNA, the CDR3 is TGTGCCAGCAGCTTGTCCAGGGGAACCGGGGAGCTGTTTTTT.

V gene TRBV5-4 combines with J gene TRBJ2-3, with 10 bases fitting TRBD2. The CDR3 covers 17 residues. V shed 2 bases, J shed 6 bases, and the junction held 12 bases outside the gene matches. Germline V CDR1 and CDR2: SGHNT, YYREEE (reference sequence). DNA for the CDR3: TGTGCCAGCAGCTTTAGCCTAGCGGGAGTTCTAGGCGATACGCAGTATTTT. Translation: CASSFSLAGVLGDTQYF.

Concerning this clone itself: The sample contains more than one DNA sequence encoding this CDR3. The genes are TRBV2 and TRBJ1-1; tentatively, D is TRBD1 (5 bases). V lost 6 bases and J lost 2, with 13 bases in between. The CDR3 contains 14 residues. CDR1 is SNHLY and CDR2 is FYNNEI in the germline V gene. CDR3 amino acids: CASSPIRENTEAFF. CDR3 coding DNA: TGTGCCAGCAGCCCCATCAGGGAAAACACTGAAGCTTTCTTT.

The V gene is TRBV7-9, the J gene TRBJ2-6; D not certain. Trimming removed 5 bases from V and 2 bases from J, with 10 bases in between. This CDR3 spans 15 amino acids. Looked up from germline, CDR1 is SEHNR and CDR2 is FQNEAQ (reference sequence). CDR3 in amino acids: CASSIPGPGANVLTF. The CDR3 bases are TGTGCCAGCAGCATACCGGGTCCTGGGGCCAACGTCCTGACTTTC.

The chain couples TRBV7-6 to TRBJ2-5, with 8 bases matching TRBD2. Trimming took 5 bases from V and 5 from J; bases not matched to a gene: 13. Germline V lookup: CDR1 SGHVS, CDR2 FNYEAQ. CDR3 length equals 16 residues. In DNA, the CDR3 is TGTGCCAGCAGCCATTTCGCGGGAGGAGGCGGGGAGACCCAGTACTTC. Residues: CASSHFAGGGGETQYF.

A single count supports this clone. V gene TRBV6-1 combines with J gene TRBJ2-7; 8 bases map to TRBD1. Trimming at V came to 5 bases and at J to 2 bases, leaving 8 bases not matched to a gene. The germline V gene has CDR1 MNHNS and CDR2 SASEGT. The CDR3 runs 15 residues. The CDR3 loop reads CASSPQTGAPYEQYF. DNA for the CDR3: TGTGCCAGCAGTCCACAGACAGGGGCACCCTACGAGCAGTACTTC.

The chain carries TRBV4-1 and TRBJ2-7; 8 bases are a match to TRBD1. The CDR3 has 15 amino acids. The J segment lost 2 bases and the V segment lost 4 bases, leaving 7 bases of the junction unmatched. Germline V gene lookup returns CDR1 MGHRA and CDR2 YSYEKL. The CDR3 region has the DNA TGCGCCAGCAGCCTCAAGACACAGGGGGCCTACGAGCAGTACTTC. Its protein is CASSLKTQGAYEQYF.

V gene TRBV10-3 combines with J gene TRBJ2-7; D gene uncertain. The CDR3 consists of 12 residues. Trimming shortened V by 8 bases and J by 0 bases, and 8 bases separated the two germline ends. Germline V lookup: CDR1 ENHRY, CDR2 SYGVKD. This CDR3 reads CAISASSYEQYF. In nucleotides, the CDR3 is TGTGCCATCTCTGCTAGCTCCTACGAGCAGTACTTC.

This clone has a single count. The chain carries TRBV2 and TRBJ2-3, with D perhaps matching TRBD2 (6 bases). The CDR3 is 13 amino acids. Deletions cut 7 bases from V and 3 bases from J, with 11 bases between. Germline loops: CDR1 SNHLY, CDR2 FYNNEI. The CDR3 protein is CASNWDWTDTQYF. Here the CDR3 DNA reads TGTGCCAGCAATTGGGACTGGACAGATACGCAGTATTTT.

V usage is TRBV5-4 and J usage is TRBJ2-3; 8 nucleotides line up with TRBD2. The CDR3 is 16 residues long. V was clipped by 4 bases and J by 5 bases; unmatched bases: 12. From germline, CDR1 is SGHNT and CDR2 YYREEE (reference sequence). The CDR3 DNA sequence: TGTGCCAGCAGCACCCCGCCGGCGGGGGGAGGAGATACGCAGTATTTT. Translation gives CASSTPPAGGGDTQYF.

There are a few counts of this clone. This sequence joins TRBV11-2 and TRBJ2-1, with a possible D match to TRBD2 (5 bases). The germline V gene encodes CDR1 SGHAT and CDR2 FQNNGV. Trimming removed 4 bases from V and 7 bases from J, with 11 bases in between. The CDR3 runs 13 residues. The CDR3 spells CASSSREGNEQFF. The CDR3 nucleotides are TGTGCCAGCAGCTCCCGTGAGGGTAATGAGCAGTTCTTC.

The gene calls are TRBV6-5 and TRBJ2-5, with a possible D match to TRBD2 (6 bases). The CDR3 spans 16 residues. The germline V gene encodes CDR1 MNHEY and CDR2 SVGAGI. V lost 0 bases and J 5 bases, leaving 16 bases between the germline ends. The CDR3 coding sequence is TGTGCCAGCAGTTACTCTAGTAGGGGACTTTCGGAGACCCAGTACTTC. Translation gives CASSYSSRGLSETQYF.

As to this clone: Mismatch with germline at one junction end may stem from a read error. The J gene is TRBJ2-4, the V gene TRBV14; unclear D gene. The CDR3 runs to 14 residues. Germline CDR1 reads SGHDN; CDR2 reads FVKESK. Written as DNA, the CDR3 is TGTGCCAGCAGCTTAGGTTTAGGCAAAAACAGTCAGTACTTC. It specifies CASSLGLGKNSQYF.

The chain combines TRBV10-3 with TRBJ2-1; perhaps TRBD1 as D (5 bases). Germline assignment: CDR1 ENHRY and CDR2 SYGVKD. V lost 9 bases and J 5 bases, leaving 17 bases between the germline ends. This CDR3 comprises 14 residues. CDR3 residues: CAIHPEDKNNEQFF. CDR3 sequence (DNA): TGTGCCATACACCCAGAGGACAAAAACAATGAGCAGTTCTTC.

This chain joins TRBV6-1 and TRBJ1-1, with a tentative D call TRBD1 (5 bases). The CDR3 spans 14 residues. V gave up 7 bases and J gave up 0 bases, with 12 bases separating them. Germline CDR1 reads MNHNS; CDR2 reads SASEGT. CDR3 nucleotide sequence: TGTGCCAGCATGGGGGGGGTCATGAACACTGAAGCTTTCTTT. Translating it yields CASMGGVMNTEAFF.

The rearrangement joins TRBV30 to TRBJ1-6; 7 nucleotides agree with TRBD1. Germline CDR1 is GTSNPN and CDR2 is SVGIG (reference sequence). The J segment lost 6 bases and the V segment lost 5 bases, leaving 10 bases of the junction unmatched. This CDR3 is built from 15 residues. The CDR3 region is CAWGHRDSLNSPLHF. CDR3 coding DNA: TGTGCCTGGGGACACCGGGACAGCCTTAATTCACCCCTCCACTTT.

The V call is TRBV7-9, the J call TRBJ2-5; TRBD1 agrees at 10 bases. The DNA end lines up better with TRBJ2-7; the J call may be wrong. Germline lookup yields CDR1 SEHNR and CDR2 FQNEAQ (reference sequence). The CDR3 sequence is 15 residues long. The CDR3 loop is CASSLGQGRSYEQYF. The DNA for the CDR3 is TGTGCCAGCAGCTTGGGACAGGGGCGTTCCTACGAGCAGTACTTC.

The J gene is TRBJ2-1, the V gene TRBV28, with 9 nucleotides matching TRBD1. The CDR3 is made up of 17 amino acids. CDR1 is MDHEN and CDR2 is SYDVKM in the germline V gene. Unmatched junction bases numbered 9, after V lost 4 bases and J lost 2 bases. This CDR3 reads CASSSPWTGEPYNEQFF. In DNA form, the CDR3 reads TGTGCCAGCAGTTCTCCATGGACAGGGGAACCCTACAATGAGCAGTTCTTC.

This sequence joins TRBV6-1 and TRBJ2-3; the match to TRBD2 covers 7 bases. CDR3 length equals 15 residues. The germline V gene encodes CDR1 MNHNS and CDR2 SASEGT. The junction had 5 bases not matched to a gene; V was cut back by 4 bases and J by 1 base. As DNA, the CDR3 is TGTGCCAGCAGTGGACAGCGGGAACGCACAGATACGCAGTATTTT. Amino acids: CASSGQRERTDTQYF.